One T cell receptor (delta chain) is described in this entry. This record comes from a study of gamma-delta T cells after stem cell transplantation. The length of the CDR3 is 20 residues. Germline trimming cut 3 bases from V and 6 bases from J; bases unmatched to any gene: 20. Germline V gene sequence: CDR1 TSWWSYY, CDR2 QGS. TCRdb made new clone calls on the RT-PCR reads using CATT. The sample includes over 7,000 delta-chain clones, more than 12% of them seen just once. The sequencing input was gamma-delta T cells. The source of this sequence is a human donor. It is not recorded whose cells these are; they may come from a transplant donor. The rearrangement uses TRDV1 and TRDJ2; TRDD2 agrees at 9 bases. CDR3 sequence (DNA): TGTGCTCTTGGGGATCACGATCCCTTCCTACGGGTTGGGGGAGCAGCACAACTCTTCTTT. Translated: CALGDHDPFLRVGGAAQLFF.